The 23 T cell receptor beta chains in this list originate from one sample, sequenced in a study of control samples from healthy donors and cancer patients. Profiled with immunoSEQ multiplex PCR; TCRdb holds only in-frame clones, not every one. The sample totals about 190,000 clones. Sample: blood. These receptors all stem from a woman in her twenties or thirties in good health.

The chain is built from TRBV10-1 and TRBJ1-6; no firm D call. V was clipped by 3 bases and J by 6 bases, with 9 bases between them. The germline V gene has CDR1 WNHNN and CDR2 SYGVQD (reference sequence). CDR3 size: 14 residues. DNA of the CDR3: TGCGCCAGCAGTGAAGGGTTCGCTAATTCACCCCTCCACTTT. This encodes CASSEGFANSPLHF.

CDR3 protein: CASSLVTGRGPYEQYF. CDR3 nucleotide sequence: TGTGCCAGCAGCTTAGTTACCGGCAGGGGGCCCTACGAGCAGTACTTC. This chain links TRBV7-9 with TRBJ2-7; the match to TRBD1 covers 8 bases. This CDR3 comprises 16 residues. Germline trimming cut 1 base from V and 2 bases from J; bases unmatched to any gene: 7. Germline lookup yields CDR1 SEHNR and CDR2 FQNEAQ (reference sequence).

J is TRBJ2-5 and V is TRBV9; 7 positions match TRBD1. This CDR3 has 15 amino acids. Germline CDR1 SGDLS, CDR2 YYNGEE. V shed 0 bases, J shed 4 bases, and the junction held 6 bases outside the gene matches. The CDR3 DNA follows: TGTGCCAGCAGCGTAGCAGGGGGATCGCGAGAGACCCAGTACTTC. Its translation: CASSVAGGSRETQYF.

The chain has TRBV3-1 (or the pseudogene TRBV3-2) and TRBJ1-2; D call uncertain. The germline gives CDR1 LGHDT, CDR2 YNNKEL (reference sequence). The CDR3 totals 16 residues. V dropped 0 bases and J dropped 4 bases, with 15 bases sitting between them. The CDR3 nucleotides read TGTGCCAGCAGCCAAGAAGCCGGAGGAGATTCCTATGGCTACACCTTC. Protein: CASSQEAGGDSYGYTF.

The chain carries TRBV28 and TRBJ2-7; the D call may be TRBD1 or TRBD2 (5 bases each). The CDR3 sequence is 11 residues long. V lost 2 bases and J 6 bases, leaving 5 bases between the germline ends. The V gene's germline CDR1 is MDHEN and CDR2 SYDVKM. CDR3 DNA sequence: TGTGCCAGCAGTTTAGGGGGCGAGCAGTACTTC. Translated: CASSLGGEQYF.

The chain is built from TRBV28 and TRBJ1-6, with 8 nucleotides matching TRBD1. V was clipped by 6 bases and J by 6 bases; unmatched bases: 10. The CDR3 spans 16 residues. The germline V gene has CDR1 MDHEN and CDR2 SYDVKM. The CDR3 protein is CASSPAGTGFNSPLHF. The DNA for the CDR3 is TGTGCCAGCAGCCCTGCCGGGACAGGATTTAATTCACCCCTCCACTTT. Full variable domain (remainder filled in from reference TRBV28 and TRBJ1-6): DVKVTQSSRYLVKRTGEKVFLECVQDMDHENMFWYRQDPGLGLRLIYFSYDVKMKEKGDIPEGYSVSREKKERFSLILESASTNQTSMYLCASSPAGTGFNSPLHFGNGTRLTVT.

V usage is TRBV5-1 and J usage is TRBJ2-2, with 9 bases that match TRBD1. CDR3 length: 14 amino acids. J gave up 4 bases and V 6 bases, and 4 bases lay outside the gene matches. The germline V gene encodes CDR1 SGHRS and CDR2 YFSETQ. DNA of the CDR3: TGCGCCAGCACGGACAGGGGTGGCACCGGGGAGCTGTTTTTT. It codes for CASTDRGGTGELFF. Looking up the rest from reference TRBV5-1 and TRBJ2-2 gives the full variable domain: KAGVTQTPRYLIKTRGQQVTLSCSPISGHRSVSWYQQTPGQGLQFLFEYFSETQRNKGNFPGRFSGRQFSNSRSEMNVSTLELGDSALYLCASTDRGGTGELFFGEGSRLTVL.

CDR3 sequence (DNA): TGTGCCACCAGCAGAGAAGATTCAGGGCGTCAGCCCCAGCATTTT. This encodes CATSREDSGRQPQHF. The chain joins TRBV15 to TRBJ1-5; tentatively, D is TRBD1 (5 bases). The ends were cut back, 0 bases at V and 6 bases at J, with 12 bases in the middle. In germline, CDR1 is LNHNV, CDR2 YYDKDF (reference sequence). The CDR3 length is 15 residues.

The V and J genes are TRBV12-3 or TRBV12-4 and TRBJ1-1, with no clear D. The V and J ends lost 3 bases and 3 bases respectively, with 5 bases between them. The CDR3 length is 12 residues. The CDR3 DNA follows: TGTGCCAGCAGTTTTTCGCACACTGAAGCTTTCTTT. It codes for CASSFSHTEAFF.

V usage is TRBV28 and J usage is TRBJ1-2; D not certain. There are 13 residues in the CDR3. From germline, CDR1 is MDHEN and CDR2 SYDVKM. The germline V and J ends were trimmed by 3 bases and 5 bases, with 10 bases remaining between them. The CDR3 loop is CASSFEDRYGYTF. In nucleotides, the CDR3 is TGTGCCAGCAGTTTCGAGGATAGATATGGCTACACCTTC.

This chain joins TRBV6-4 and TRBJ2-3, with D perhaps TRBD2 (5 bases). Trimming cost V 4 bases and J 2 bases, with 13 bases left between them. Germline values: CDR1 MRHNA, CDR2 SNTAGT. CDR3 length: 15 residues. The DNA of the CDR3 is TGTGCCAGCAGTGCTTCTAGGGAGCCCACAGATACGCAGTATTTT. This translates into CASSASREPTDTQYF.

The chain couples TRBV6-6 to TRBJ1-3, with 8 bases identical to TRBD1. V shed 4 bases, J shed 2 bases, and the junction held 1 base outside the gene matches. From germline, CDR1 is MNHNY and CDR2 SVGAGI (reference sequence). CDR3 length: 14 residues. The CDR3 nucleotides read TGTGCCAGCAGTTCGACAGGGGCTGGAAACACCATATATTTT. This translates into CASSSTGAGNTIYF.

This chain links TRBV6-6 with TRBJ1-2; no clear D gene. V was pared by 7 bases and J by 0 bases, with 12 bases between. CDR1 is MNHNY and CDR2 is SVGAGI in the germline V gene (reference sequence). This CDR3 contains 14 residues. The CDR3 DNA reads as TGTGCCAGCACCCCCGGGGAGTCTAACTATGGCTACACCTTC. Its protein product is CASTPGESNYGYTF.

The chain uses TRBV9 and TRBJ1-6; TRBD1 matches 9 bases. Trimming removed 0 bases from V and 6 bases from J; junction bases left unmatched: 1. Germline lookup yields CDR1 SGDLS and CDR2 YYNGEE. The CDR3 is 15 residues long. CDR3: CASSVGQGGNSPLHF. CDR3 nucleotide sequence: TGTGCCAGCAGCGTAGGACAGGGGGGTAATTCACCCCTCCACTTT.

The rearrangement joins TRBV28 to TRBJ2-1; 7 bases match TRBD1. Germline V gene lookup returns CDR1 MDHEN and CDR2 SYDVKM. The V segment lost 5 bases and the J segment 4 bases; nucleotides outside the gene matches: 11. This CDR3 is built from 16 residues. The CDR3 DNA follows: TGTGCCAGCAGTCTGGGTCCAGGGGGATTGTACAATGAGCAGTTCTTC. It encodes CASSLGPGGLYNEQFF.

V and J are TRBV28 and TRBJ2-7; the D is unclear. The CDR3 covers 14 residues. From germline, CDR1 is MDHEN and CDR2 SYDVKM. V lost 1 base and J lost 3, with 10 bases in between. CDR3 in amino acids: CASSLSQGHYEQYF. The CDR3, as DNA: TGTGCCAGCAGTTTATCCCAAGGCCACTACGAGCAGTACTTC.

This chain links TRBV28 with TRBJ1-5, with no clear D. This CDR3 comprises 15 residues. Germline V gene data show CDR1 as MDHEN and CDR2 as SYDVKM. V lost 5 bases and J 2 bases, leaving 13 bases between the germline ends. The CDR3 loop is CASSRVGGGNQPQHF. The CDR3, as DNA: TGTGCCAGCAGTAGGGTGGGAGGCGGCAATCAGCCCCAGCATTTT.

The CDR3 region has the DNA TGCGCCAGCAGCCACACACCTTTTGTTGGTGAAGCTTTCTTT. Its translation: CASSHTPFVGEAFF. This chain joins TRBV4-1 and TRBJ1-1; D not resolved. The CDR3 is 14 residues long. V lost 3 bases and J lost 7, with 15 bases in between. Germline-derived CDR1 and CDR2 are MGHRA and YSYEKL.

This CDR3 reads CASSPTSGGANEQFF. The CDR3, as DNA: TGTGCCAGCAGCCCGACTAGCGGGGGGGCCAATGAGCAGTTCTTC. The V call is TRBV3-1 (or the pseudogene TRBV3-2), the J call TRBJ2-1; TRBD2 matches 14 bases. The J segment lost 6 bases and the V segment lost 4 bases, leaving 2 bases of the junction unmatched. Germline V CDR1 and CDR2: LGHDT, YNNKEL (reference sequence). The CDR3 is 15 residues long.

The chain is built from TRBV6-1 and TRBJ2-1; 7 bases line up with TRBD1. Germline values: CDR1 MNHNS, CDR2 SASEGT. This CDR3 comprises 15 residues. Losses at the gene ends were 1 base for V and 2 bases for J; bases not matched to a gene: 2. CDR3 DNA: TGTGCCAGCAGTGAAGTAGGGACAGCCTACAATGAGCAGTTCTTC. Residues: CASSEVGTAYNEQFF.

The J gene is TRBJ2-1, the V gene TRBV7-6; TRBD2 matches at 7 bases. The J segment lost 0 bases and the V segment lost 5 bases, leaving 4 bases of the junction unmatched. This CDR3 has 15 amino acids. Per the germline V gene, CDR1 is SGHVS and CDR2 is FNYEAQ. CDR3 residues: CASSPGGSSYNEQFF. The CDR3 DNA reads as TGTGCCAGCAGCCCCGGGGGGAGCTCCTACAATGAGCAGTTCTTC.

The chain has TRBV2 and TRBJ1-1; D not certain. CDR3 length equals 13 residues. V lost 7 bases and J 1 base, leaving 10 bases between the germline ends. In germline, CDR1 is SNHLY, CDR2 FYNNEI. CDR3 sequence: CASTRVRNTEAFF. CDR3 sequence (DNA): TGTGCCAGCACAAGGGTGAGGAACACTGAAGCTTTCTTT.

The J gene is TRBJ2-7, the V gene TRBV5-1; D is ambiguous. CDR3 length: 11 residues. Germline V gene lookup returns CDR1 SGHRS and CDR2 YFSETQ. The V end lost 4 bases, the J end lost 4 bases, and 6 bases lay between the germline ends. The CDR3 DNA reads as TGCGCCAGCAGCGAGACGTACGAGCAGTACTTC. Translated: CASSETYEQYF.